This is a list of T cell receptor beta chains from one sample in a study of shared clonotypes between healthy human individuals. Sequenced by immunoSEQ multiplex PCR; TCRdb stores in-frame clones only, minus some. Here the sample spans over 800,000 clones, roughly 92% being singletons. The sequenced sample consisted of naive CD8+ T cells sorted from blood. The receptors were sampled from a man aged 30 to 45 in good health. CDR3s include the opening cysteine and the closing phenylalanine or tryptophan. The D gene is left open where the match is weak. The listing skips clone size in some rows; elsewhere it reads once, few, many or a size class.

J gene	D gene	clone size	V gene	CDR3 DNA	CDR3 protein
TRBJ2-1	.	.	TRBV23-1	TGCGCCAGCAGTCGCAACGGTTCCTACAATGAGCAGTTCTTC	CASSRNGSYNEQFF
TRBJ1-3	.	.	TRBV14	TGTGCCACCAACCCCACGGGACGAAACACCATATATTTT	CATNPTGRNTIYF
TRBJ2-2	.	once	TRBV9	TGTGCCAGCAGCGAAGAGGGCTCCGGGGAGCTGTTTTTT	CASSEEGSGELFF
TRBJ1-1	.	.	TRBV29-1	TGCAGCATCATGGACGGTGAGAACACTGAAGCTTTCTTT	CSIMDGENTEAFF
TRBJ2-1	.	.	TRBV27	TGTGCCAGCAGTTTAAGGGCCTTCTCCCATGAGCAGTTCTTC	CASSLRAFSHEQFF
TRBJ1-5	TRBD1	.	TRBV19	TGTGCCAGTAGGCTACAGGGGGGATTCTTGTATAGCAATCAGCCCCAGCATTTT	CASRLQGGFLYSNQPQHF
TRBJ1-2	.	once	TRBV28	TGTGCCAGCAGGCAACAGGACCACTATGGCTACACCTTC	CASRQQDHYGYTF
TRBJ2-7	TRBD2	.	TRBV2	TGTGCCAGCAGTGGGGGACATCTCTTAGCGGGATACGAGCAGTACTTC	CASSGGHLLAGYEQYF
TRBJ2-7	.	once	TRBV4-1	TGCGCCAGCAGCCAAGGCCTCGCCTACGAGCAGTACTTC	CASSQGLAYEQYF
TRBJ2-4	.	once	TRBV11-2	TGTGCCAGCAGCTTAGCCGGGCCTTCAATTCAGTACTTC	CASSLAGPSIQYF
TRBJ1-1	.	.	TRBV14	TGTGCCAGCAGCCAAGTGCTAGGACGGGGCACTGAAGCTTTCTTT	CASSQVLGRGTEAFF
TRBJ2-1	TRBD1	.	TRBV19	TGTGCCAGCAAGGAGGACAGGGGATCCTACAATGAGCAGTTCTTC	CASKEDRGSYNEQFF
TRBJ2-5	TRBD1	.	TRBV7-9	TGTGCCAGCAGCTCGAATGCAGGGGGCTACGTAGAGACCCAGTACTTC	CASSSNAGGYVETQYF
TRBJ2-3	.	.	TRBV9	TGTGCCAGCAGGCCGGGTAGCACAGATACGCAGTATTTT	CASRPGSTDTQYF
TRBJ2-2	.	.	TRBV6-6	TGTGCCACTCCTAGCGAGAACACCGGGGAGCTGTTTTTT	CATPSENTGELFF
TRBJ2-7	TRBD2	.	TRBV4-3	TGCGCCAGCAGCCAAGACCTCTCTCAGCGGGAGTTTGACGAGCAGTACTTC	CASSQDLSQREFDEQYF
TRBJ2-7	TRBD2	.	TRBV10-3	TGTGCCATCAGCCCCGGACTAGCGGGAGACGACGAGCAGTACTTC	CAISPGLAGDDEQYF
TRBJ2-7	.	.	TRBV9	TGTGCCAGCAGCGTAGCGGGGTATTCCTACGAGCAGTACTTC	CASSVAGYSYEQYF
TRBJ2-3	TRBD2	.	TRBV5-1	TGCGCCAGCAGCCTCGGACTAGCGGGAGTTTCAGATACGCAGTATTTT	CASSLGLAGVSDTQYF
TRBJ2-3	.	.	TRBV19	TGTGCCAGTGGGCTTATGAGCACAGATACGCAGTATTTT	CASGLMSTDTQYF
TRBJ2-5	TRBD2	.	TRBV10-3	TGTGCCATCAGTGACCATGCCGGACTAGACGGGGGGACCCAGTACTTC	CAISDHAGLDGGTQYF
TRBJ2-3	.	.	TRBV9	TGTGCCAGCAGCGTAACAGGCACAGATACGCAGTATTTT	CASSVTGTDTQYF
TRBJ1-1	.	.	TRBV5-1	TGCGCCAGCACCCTCCTCGGGGTCGACACTGAAGCTTTCTTT	CASTLLGVDTEAFF
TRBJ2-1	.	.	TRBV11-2	TGTGCCAGCAGTCAAGGCTTGAATGAGCAGTTCTTC	CASSQGLNEQFF
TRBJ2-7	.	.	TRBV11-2	TGTGCCAGCAGCTTAGGTTGGACCGCGACGGGGGAGCAGTACTTC	CASSLGWTATGEQYF
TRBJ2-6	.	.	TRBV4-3	TGCGCCAGCAGCCAAGATCGGGGGCGGGACGGGGCCAACGTCCTGACTTTC	CASSQDRGRDGANVLTF
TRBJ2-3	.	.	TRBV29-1	TGCAGCGGGGTGACAGAAAACACAGATACGCAGTATTTT	CSGVTENTDTQYF